The 5 T cell receptor beta chains reported below all come from one sample, sequenced in a study of shared clonotypes between healthy human individuals (TCRdb year 2020). The library was made by the immunoSEQ multiplex PCR assay. As stored in TCRdb, this immuneACCESS dataset retains in-frame rearrangements with V and J assigned. A fraction of the clones does not appear; measured against another copy, unresolved V genes explain less than half of the discrepancy, and the remainder lacks a known reason. The sample table shows under 2,500,000 clones, and about 94% are seen once. The top ten constitute roughly 0.13% of the sample. Material for sequencing was naive CD4+ T cells sorted from blood. The sample's cell subset or site, from its label and the paper: CD45RA+ positively selected. The receptors derive from a man between 18 and 29 years old in good health.

This chain connects TRBV25-1 to TRBJ2-5; unclear D gene. The germline V and J ends were trimmed by 6 bases and 1 base, with 15 bases remaining between them. Germline values: CDR1 MGHDK, CDR2 SYGVNS. There are 15 residues in the CDR3. DNA for the CDR3: TGTGCCAGCAGCGACGCGGTTGCTCCCCAAGAGACCCAGTACTTC. It is translated as CASSDAVAPQETQYF.

This chain connects TRBV11-2 to TRBJ2-7; TRBD1 matches 9 bases. The V gene end was trimmed by 1 base and the J gene end by 5 bases; junction bases not matched to a gene: 15. The CDR3 loop spans 18 amino acids. The germline gives CDR1 SGHAT, CDR2 FQNNGV. The DNA of the CDR3 is TGTGCCAGCAGCTTAGCGAGTGCACCGGGACAGGGAACCCACGAGCAGTACTTC. Protein product: CASSLASAPGQGTHEQYF.

This clone is a singleton in its sample. An end of the junction differs from the germline gene, which may be a read error. The chain has TRBV2 and TRBJ1-5; weak D call: TRBD1 (5 bases). Germline lookup yields CDR1 SNHLY and CDR2 FYNNEI. The CDR3 consists of 13 residues. The CDR3 DNA reads as TGTGCCTGCAGCAAGGCGGGGGGTCAGCCCCAGCATTTT. Protein sequence: CACSKAGGQPQHF.

The chain carries TRBV12-5 and TRBJ2-7; 7 bases line up with TRBD2. There are 16 residues in the CDR3. V shed 0 bases, J shed 6 bases, and the junction held 11 bases outside the gene matches. Looked up from germline, CDR1 is LGHNT and CDR2 is FRNRAP. The CDR3 nucleotides are TGTGCTAGTGGTTTGGTAATCCCGGGAGGATCCGCCGAGCAGTACTTC. Protein sequence: CASGLVIPGGSAEQYF. The full variable domain, in which reference TRBV12-5 and TRBJ2-7 provide the parts outside the CDR3, is DARVTQTPRHKVTEMGQEVTMRCQPILGHNTVFWYRQTMMQGLELLAYFRNRAPLDDSGMPKDRFSAEMPDATLATLKIQPSEPRDSAVYFCASGLVIPGGSAEQYFGPGTRLTVT.

The sample holds one count of this clone. V and J are TRBV4-1 and TRBJ1-6; no definite D call. The CDR3 extends over 14 amino acids. Germline loops: CDR1 MGHRA, CDR2 YSYEKL. Trimming shortened V by 4 bases and J by 4 bases, and 8 bases separated the two germline ends. Here the CDR3 reads CASSPRWYNSPLHF. The DNA for the CDR3 is TGCGCCAGCAGCCCGAGGTGGTATAATTCACCCCTCCACTTT.